This TCR beta chain stems from a study of CD8 T cells in ankylosing spondylitis. As the method for making TCR beta libraries, quantitative 5'-RACE with molecular barcodes was used. TCRdb re-called the 5' RACE reads with MiXCR, one entry per CDR3 protein. The data hold 800,000 to 900,000 distinct CDR3 sequences, with 12% observed a single time. Note on this clonotype: Its antigen is undetermined.

Findings of the study overall: Reports of some motif variants in reactive arthritis synovial fluid and blood predate this one. Clones linked to disease were reported to show significant enrichment in matched ankylosing spondylitis synovial fluid. Disease-linked clones, CD8+, were relatively rare in peripheral blood. Characteristic of ankylosing spondylitis blood, it appeared, was a TCR beta motif comprising about eight highly homologous variants.

CDR1 and CDR2 from the germline V gene are DFQATT and SNEGSKA (reference sequence). Trimming shortened V by 6 bases and J by 8 bases, and 19 bases separated the two germline ends. The CDR3 is 13 amino acids. The sequence came from a male donor with ankylosing spondylitis. Source material: blood, either unsorted or a sorted T cell fraction (not recorded which). The rearrangement joins TRBV20-1 to TRBJ1-2; D remains unclear. The CDR3 nucleotides read TGCAGTGCGCTACCCCTCGGGCCTAGGGGCTACACCTTC. Amino acids: CSALPLGPRGYTF.